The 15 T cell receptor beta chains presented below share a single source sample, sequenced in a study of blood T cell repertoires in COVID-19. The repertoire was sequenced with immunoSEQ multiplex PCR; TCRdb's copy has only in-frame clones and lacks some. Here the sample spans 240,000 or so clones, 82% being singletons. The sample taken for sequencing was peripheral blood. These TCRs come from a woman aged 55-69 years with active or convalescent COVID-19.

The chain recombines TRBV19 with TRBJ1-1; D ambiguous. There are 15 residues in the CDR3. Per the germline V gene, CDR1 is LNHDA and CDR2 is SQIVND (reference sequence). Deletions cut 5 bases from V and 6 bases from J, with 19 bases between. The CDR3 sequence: CASSFRQSPAAEAFF. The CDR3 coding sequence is TGTGCCAGTAGTTTCCGTCAGTCCCCAGCGGCTGAAGCTTTCTTT.

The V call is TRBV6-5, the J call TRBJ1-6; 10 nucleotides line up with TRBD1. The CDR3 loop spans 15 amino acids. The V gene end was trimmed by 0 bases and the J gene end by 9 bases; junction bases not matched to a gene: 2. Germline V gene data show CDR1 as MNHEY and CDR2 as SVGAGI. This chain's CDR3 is CASSYSRTGGSPLHF. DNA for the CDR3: TGTGCCAGCAGTTACTCCCGGACAGGGGGTTCACCCCTCCACTTT.

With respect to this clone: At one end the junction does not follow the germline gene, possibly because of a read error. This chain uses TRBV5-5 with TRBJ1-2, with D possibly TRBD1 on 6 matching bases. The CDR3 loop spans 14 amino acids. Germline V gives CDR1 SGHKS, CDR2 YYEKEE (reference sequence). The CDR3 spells CASSLNLDLQGCTF. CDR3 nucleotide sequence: TGTGCCAGCAGCCTTAATCTGGATTTACAGGGCTGCACCTTC.

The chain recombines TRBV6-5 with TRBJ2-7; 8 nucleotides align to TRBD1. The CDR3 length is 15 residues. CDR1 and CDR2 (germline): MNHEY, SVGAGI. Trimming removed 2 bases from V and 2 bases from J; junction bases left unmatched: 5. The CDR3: CASSYGTGAPYEQYF. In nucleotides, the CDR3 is TGTGCCAGCAGTTACGGGACAGGCGCGCCCTACGAGCAGTACTTC.

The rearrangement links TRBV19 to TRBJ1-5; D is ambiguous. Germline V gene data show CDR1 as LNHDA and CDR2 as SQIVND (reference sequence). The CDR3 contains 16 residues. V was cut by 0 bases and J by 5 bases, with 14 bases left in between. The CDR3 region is CASSIELWRIYQPQHF. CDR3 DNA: TGTGCCAGTAGTATAGAATTGTGGCGGATCTATCAGCCCCAGCATTTT.

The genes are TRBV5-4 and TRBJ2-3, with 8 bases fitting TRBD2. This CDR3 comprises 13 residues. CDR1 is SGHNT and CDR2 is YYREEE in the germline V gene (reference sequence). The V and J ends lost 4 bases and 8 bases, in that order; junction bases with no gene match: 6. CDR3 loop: CASSAPAGGTQYF. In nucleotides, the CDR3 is TGTGCCAGCAGCGCCCCGGCGGGGGGTACGCAGTATTTT.

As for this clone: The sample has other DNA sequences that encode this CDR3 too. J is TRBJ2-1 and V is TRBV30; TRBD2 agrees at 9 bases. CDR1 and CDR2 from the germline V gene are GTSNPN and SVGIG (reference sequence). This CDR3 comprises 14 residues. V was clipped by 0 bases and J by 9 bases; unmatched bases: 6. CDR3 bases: TGTGCCTGGAGTGTCGGCGGGGGGGCTCCTGAGCAGTTCTTC. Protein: CAWSVGGGAPEQFF. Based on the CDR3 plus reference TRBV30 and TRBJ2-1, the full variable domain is SQTIHQWPATLVQPVGSPLSLECTVEGTSNPNLYWYRQAAGRGLQLLFYSVGIGQISSEVPQNLSASRPQDRQFILSSKKLLLSDSGFYLCAWSVGGGAPEQFFGPGTRLTVL.

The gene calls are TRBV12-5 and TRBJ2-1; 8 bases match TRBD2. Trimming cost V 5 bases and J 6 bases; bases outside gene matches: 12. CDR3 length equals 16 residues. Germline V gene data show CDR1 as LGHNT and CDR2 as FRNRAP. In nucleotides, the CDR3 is TGTGCTAGTGGTCCGGACCCGGGGGGGCCCTTCAATGAGCAGTTCTTC. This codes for CASGPDPGGPFNEQFF.

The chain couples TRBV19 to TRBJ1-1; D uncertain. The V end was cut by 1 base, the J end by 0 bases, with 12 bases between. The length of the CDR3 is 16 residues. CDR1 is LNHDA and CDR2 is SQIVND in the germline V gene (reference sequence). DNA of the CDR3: TGTGCCAGTAGTATAGGTAACAGAGACATGAACACTGAAGCTTTCTTT. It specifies CASSIGNRDMNTEAFF.

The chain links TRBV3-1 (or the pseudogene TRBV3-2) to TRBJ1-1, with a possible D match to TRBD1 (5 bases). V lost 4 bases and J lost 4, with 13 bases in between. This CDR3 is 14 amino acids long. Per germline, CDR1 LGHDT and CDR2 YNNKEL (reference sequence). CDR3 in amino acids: CASSRLSGGTEAFF. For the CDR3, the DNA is TGTGCCAGCAGCCGCCTTTCGGGGGGCACTGAAGCTTTCTTT.

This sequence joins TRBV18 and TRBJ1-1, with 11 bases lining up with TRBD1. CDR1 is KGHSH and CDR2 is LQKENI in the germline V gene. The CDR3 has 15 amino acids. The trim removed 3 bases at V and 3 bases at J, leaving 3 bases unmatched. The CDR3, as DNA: TGTGCCAGCTCACCCCCGGACAGGGGGCACACTGAAGCTTTCTTT. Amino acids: CASSPPDRGHTEAFF.

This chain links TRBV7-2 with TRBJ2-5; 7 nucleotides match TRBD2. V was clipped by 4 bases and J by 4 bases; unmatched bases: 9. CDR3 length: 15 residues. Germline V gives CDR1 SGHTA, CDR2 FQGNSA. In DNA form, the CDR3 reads TGTGCCAGCAGCTCAAGGGCGGGGGAAGGAGAGACCCAGTACTTC. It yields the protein CASSSRAGEGETQYF.

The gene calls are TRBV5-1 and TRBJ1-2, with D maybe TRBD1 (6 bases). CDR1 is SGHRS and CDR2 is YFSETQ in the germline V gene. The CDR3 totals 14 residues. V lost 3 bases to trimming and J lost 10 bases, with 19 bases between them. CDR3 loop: CASSSGDGLEVYTF. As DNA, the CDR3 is TGCGCCAGCAGCTCAGGGGATGGTCTTGAAGTCTACACCTTC.

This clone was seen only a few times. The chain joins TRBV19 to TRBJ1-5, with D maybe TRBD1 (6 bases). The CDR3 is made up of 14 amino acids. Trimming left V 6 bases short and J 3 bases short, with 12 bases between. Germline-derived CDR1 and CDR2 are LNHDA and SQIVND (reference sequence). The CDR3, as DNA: TGTGCCAGTAGCGGTACAGGGTTCAATCAGCCCCAGCATTTT. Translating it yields CASSGTGFNQPQHF.

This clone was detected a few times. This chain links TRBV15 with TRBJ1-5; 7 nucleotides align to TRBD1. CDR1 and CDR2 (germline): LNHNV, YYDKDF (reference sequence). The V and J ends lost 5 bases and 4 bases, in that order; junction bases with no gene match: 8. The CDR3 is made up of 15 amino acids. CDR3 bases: TGTGCCACCAGCGTATCCGGGACAGAGAATCAGCCCCAGCATTTT. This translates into CATSVSGTENQPQHF.